This entry concerns a single T cell receptor (beta chain). The data stem from a study of cytomegalovirus exposure and HLA in healthy donors. The overall study: Membership in the Caucasian-associated ancestry cluster was found for about 84% of a few hundred genotyped donors.

Primers for the PCR totalled 60 Vbeta and 13 Jbeta. Methods used by the authors: Roughly 10 million shared chains were among around 80 million unique TCR beta chains counted in a later analysis. Libraries were prepared by immunoSEQ multiplex PCR; TCRdb keeps only in-frame clonotypes and omits some of them. That table is the source of V, J and clone size, and D and trimming were worked out from the DNA. The table lists over 150,000 clones, with 0.65% to 0.75% in the top ten. V lost 0 bases and J lost 7; bases outside the gene matches: 7. The CDR3 is 15 amino acids. Germline V lookup: CDR1 SGDLS, CDR2 YYNGEE.

The sample taken for sequencing was PBMCs. The chain is built from TRBV9 and TRBJ1-5, with 7 positions matching TRBD1. This TCR derives from a boy aged 5-17 years in good health and CMV-seronegative. This chain's CDR3 is CASSVGDSGRQPQHF. The CDR3 DNA sequence: TGTGCCAGCAGCGTAGGGGACAGCGGCAGACAGCCCCAGCATTTT.